This entry lists 22 T cell receptor beta chains sequenced from one sample in a study of T cells after yellow fever vaccination. TCRdb reanalysed the 5' RACE reads using MiXCR and keeps one entry per CDR3 protein. Found here are some 350,000 distinct CDR3 sequences, more than 8.5% of them singletons; the top ten hold under 20%. This material consisted of PBMCs, taken on the day of the first yellow fever vaccination. The origin of the receptors is a man in his late teens or twenties who received the YFV17D yellow fever vaccine.

This clonotype was observed a few times. This chain connects TRBV7-8 to TRBJ1-2; 11 nucleotides align to TRBD1. The CDR3 length is 13 residues. V shed 5 bases and J 8 bases; nucleotides not matched to a gene: 4. CDR1 is SGHVS, CDR2 FQNEAQ, per germline. The CDR3 DNA follows: TGTGCCAGCAGCCCGGACAGGGGGCAAGGCTACACCTTC. This gives the protein CASSPDRGQGYTF.

This clonotype was detected many times. The gene calls are TRBV4-3 and TRBJ2-3; perhaps D is TRBD1 or TRBD2 (5 bases each). CDR1 and CDR2 (germline): LGHNA, YSLEER. V was clipped by 0 bases and J by 1 base, with 14 bases between them. This CDR3 contains 17 residues. CDR3 residues: CASSQDWDGGGTDTQYF. In DNA, the CDR3 is TGCGCCAGCAGCCAAGATTGGGACGGCGGAGGCACAGATACGCAGTATTTT.

This clonotype was detected only a few times. The chain joins TRBV6-5 to TRBJ1-2; 7 positions agree with TRBD1. The V segment lost 6 bases and the J segment 9 bases; nucleotides outside the gene matches: 7. Germline values: CDR1 MNHEY, CDR2 SVGAGI. The CDR3 spans 12 residues. In DNA form, the CDR3 reads TGTGCCAGCAGACCGGGGGACAGCCGCTACACCTTC. Amino acid sequence: CASRPGDSRYTF.

In its sample, this clonotype was seen a few times. This chain links TRBV6-5 with TRBJ2-1; D is possibly TRBD1 (5 bases). V lost 6 bases to trimming and J lost 5 bases, with 17 bases between them. Germline values: CDR1 MNHEY, CDR2 SVGAGI. This CDR3 is built from 15 residues. The CDR3 DNA reads as TGTGCCAGCAGCTATCAAGGGGCTTTCGACAATGAGCAGTTCTTC. Amino acids: CASSYQGAFDNEQFF.

The chain employs TRBV6-1 and TRBJ2-1; 7 bases fit TRBD2. Germline trimming cut 0 bases from V and 1 base from J; bases unmatched to any gene: 3. The germline CDR1 and CDR2 sequences are MNHNS and SASEGT. CDR3 size: 16 residues. CDR3 region: CASSEASGGSYNEQFF. CDR3 nucleotides: TGTGCCAGCAGTGAAGCGTCCGGGGGGTCCTACAATGAGCAGTTCTTC.

This clonotype was seen at least ten times. The CDR3 DNA sequence: TGTGCCACCAGTGACCCCGGGACTAGTTGGCGTGGCAATGAGCAGTTCTTC. This gives the protein CATSDPGTSWRGNEQFF. The rearrangement links TRBV24-1 to TRBJ2-1, with 8 bases that match TRBD2. The CDR3 contains 17 residues. The germline V gene encodes CDR1 KGHDR and CDR2 SFDVKD. After removal of 4 bases from V and 6 bases from J, the junction contained 13 bases not matched to a gene.

The chain combines TRBV20-1 with TRBJ2-7; no firm D call. The germline V and J ends were trimmed by 1 base and 0 bases, with 10 bases remaining between them. This CDR3 is built from 14 residues. The germline V gene encodes CDR1 DFQATT and CDR2 SNEGSKA (reference sequence). CDR3 DNA sequence: TGCAGTGCTAGAGCTCGGACCAGCTCCTACGAGCAGTACTTC. Its protein product is CSARARTSSYEQYF.

The J gene is TRBJ1-3, the V gene TRBV6-1; D ambiguous. The CDR3 length is 14 residues. Trimming removed 6 bases at V and 0 bases at J, with 9 bases between. Germline V gene data show CDR1 as MNHNS and CDR2 as SASEGT. CDR3 sequence reads: CASSGGTSGNTIYF. The CDR3 region has the DNA TGTGCCAGCAGCGGAGGAACCTCTGGAAACACCATATATTTT.

The sample holds a few counts of this clonotype. The rearrangement joins TRBV7-9 to TRBJ2-7; D may be TRBD2 (6 bases). Trimming removed 4 bases from V and 5 bases from J, with 9 bases in between. The germline V gene has CDR1 SEHNR and CDR2 FQNEAQ (reference sequence). The CDR3 extends over 12 amino acids. CDR3: CASSWGVDEQYF. The CDR3 coding sequence is TGTGCCAGCAGCTGGGGGGTGGACGAGCAGTACTTC.

This clonotype showed up many times. The rearrangement uses TRBV4-1 and TRBJ2-5; D is perhaps TRBD2 (5 bases). Per the germline V gene, CDR1 is MGHRA and CDR2 is YSYEKL. The CDR3 covers 15 residues. Trimming cost V 0 bases and J 7 bases, with 15 bases left between them. The CDR3 bases are TGCGCCAGCAGCCAAGAGGCTGGGTTCGAGGGGACCCAGTACTTC. Residues: CASSQEAGFEGTQYF.

This clonotype has more than one count but fewer than ten. V gene TRBV6-5 combines with J gene TRBJ2-3; 9 bases map to TRBD2. V lost 0 bases to trimming and J lost 5 bases; unmatched junction nucleotides: 12. This CDR3 contains 18 residues. Germline CDR1 reads MNHEY; CDR2 reads SVGAGI. As DNA, the CDR3 is TGTGCCAGCAGTTACTCCCTGGAGCGGGGGGCGGGGATAGATACGCAGTATTTT. This codes for CASSYSLERGAGIDTQYF.

This clonotype was observed a few times. This chain joins TRBV7-9 and TRBJ2-5; D is undetermined. Trimming pared 2 bases from V and 5 bases from J, leaving 12 bases between. The CDR3 extends over 14 amino acids. CDR1 and CDR2 from the germline V gene are SEHNR and FQNEAQ (reference sequence). In DNA form, the CDR3 reads TGTGCCAGCAGCTTAAGAAATAGGTTTGAGACCCAGTACTTC. Amino acids: CASSLRNRFETQYF.

This sequence joins TRBV3-1 and TRBJ1-4, with D maybe TRBD1 (6 bases). The CDR3 has 15 residues. Deletions cut 0 bases from V and 5 bases from J, with 10 bases between. From germline, CDR1 is LGHDT and CDR2 YNNKEL (reference sequence). CDR3 loop: CASSQDTGANEKLFF. The CDR3 coding sequence is TGTGCCAGCAGCCAAGATACGGGGGCGAATGAAAAACTGTTTTTT.

This clonotype was recorded a few times. This sequence joins TRBV6-5 and TRBJ2-7; D is possibly TRBD2 (5 bases). The germline CDR1 and CDR2 sequences are MNHEY and SVGAGI. CDR3 length: 15 amino acids. Between the trimmed V and J ends, which lost 4 bases and 7 bases, there was a span of 20 bases. The CDR3 loop reads CASSFRSGGGKEQYF. CDR3 DNA: TGTGCCAGCAGTTTCCGGAGTGGAGGAGGTAAAGAGCAGTACTTC.

The rearrangement links TRBV20-1 to TRBJ2-5; 8 bases agree with TRBD1. Germline V lookup: CDR1 DFQATT, CDR2 SNEGSKA (reference sequence). There are 13 residues in the CDR3. J gave up 6 bases and V 4 bases, and 7 bases lay outside the gene matches. DNA for the CDR3: TGCAGTGCTACCCGACAGGGGACAAAGACCCAGTACTTC. It specifies CSATRQGTKTQYF.

This clonotype has only a few counts. This chain connects TRBV7-2 to TRBJ2-1; TRBD2 aligns across 11 bases. The V gene's germline CDR1 is SGHTA and CDR2 FQGNSA. The CDR3 loop spans 13 amino acids. Trimming at V came to 7 bases and at J to 8 bases, leaving 4 bases not matched to a gene. The CDR3 DNA follows: TGTGCCAGCAAGATAGCGGGGGGGCATGAGCAGTTCTTC. This translates into CASKIAGGHEQFF.

This clonotype came up a few times. The chain has TRBV4-1 and TRBJ2-7, with D perhaps TRBD2 (5 bases). Germline values: CDR1 MGHRA, CDR2 YSYEKL. This CDR3 spans 16 amino acids. Trimming stripped 0 bases from V and 3 bases from J, with 15 bases between. The CDR3 loop is CASSQEVGSSGYEQYF. CDR3 nucleotide sequence: TGCGCCAGCAGCCAAGAGGTGGGGAGTTCTGGCTACGAGCAGTACTTC.

This clonotype was detected only a few times. Here the CDR3 reads CASSPQQGQPQHF. The CDR3 bases are TGTGCCAGCAGCCCCCAACAGGGACAGCCCCAGCATTTT. The genes are TRBV3-1 and TRBJ1-5, with D possibly matching TRBD1 (6 bases). V gave up 4 bases and J gave up 7 bases, with 11 bases separating them. CDR1 LGHDT and CDR2 YNNKEL come from the germline V gene (reference sequence). The CDR3 loop spans 13 amino acids.

The J gene is TRBJ1-2, the V gene TRBV12-3 or TRBV12-4; 8 bases line up with TRBD1. V was clipped by 5 bases and J by 4 bases; unmatched bases: 3. The CDR3 is 13 amino acids. The chain's CDR3 is CASSGQGTYGYTF. CDR3 nucleotides: TGTGCCAGCAGTGGACAGGGTACCTATGGCTACACCTTC.

This clonotype was detected only a few times. The V and J genes are TRBV6-1 and TRBJ2-7; 9 bases map to TRBD1. The V segment lost 5 bases and the J segment 2 bases; nucleotides outside the gene matches: 7. In germline, CDR1 is MNHNS, CDR2 SASEGT. The CDR3 is 15 amino acids. This CDR3 reads CASSPGQGSAYEQYV. The CDR3, as DNA: TGTGCCAGCAGTCCGGGACAGGGTAGCGCCTACGAGCAGTACGTC.

This clonotype was seen only a few times. The rearrangement links TRBV10-3 to TRBJ2-2, with D uncertain. Germline V gives CDR1 ENHRY, CDR2 SYGVKD. Trimming pared 6 bases from V and 2 bases from J, leaving 13 bases between. CDR3 size: 15 residues. CDR3 nucleotide sequence: TGTGCCATCAGGGGTGGGCTAGTTAACACCGGGGAGCTGTTTTTT. Residues: CAIRGGLVNTGELFF.

This clonotype came up many times. The rearrangement joins TRBV6-2 or TRBV6-3 to TRBJ2-7; no clear D gene. V was cut by 5 bases and J by 0 bases, with 14 bases left in between. The V gene's germline CDR1 is MNHEY and CDR2 SVGEGT. This CDR3 is built from 15 residues. Here the CDR3 DNA reads TGTGCCAGCAGTCTGAAGTGGGGTAGCTCCTACGAGCAGTACGTC. Protein sequence: CASSLKWGSSYEQYV.